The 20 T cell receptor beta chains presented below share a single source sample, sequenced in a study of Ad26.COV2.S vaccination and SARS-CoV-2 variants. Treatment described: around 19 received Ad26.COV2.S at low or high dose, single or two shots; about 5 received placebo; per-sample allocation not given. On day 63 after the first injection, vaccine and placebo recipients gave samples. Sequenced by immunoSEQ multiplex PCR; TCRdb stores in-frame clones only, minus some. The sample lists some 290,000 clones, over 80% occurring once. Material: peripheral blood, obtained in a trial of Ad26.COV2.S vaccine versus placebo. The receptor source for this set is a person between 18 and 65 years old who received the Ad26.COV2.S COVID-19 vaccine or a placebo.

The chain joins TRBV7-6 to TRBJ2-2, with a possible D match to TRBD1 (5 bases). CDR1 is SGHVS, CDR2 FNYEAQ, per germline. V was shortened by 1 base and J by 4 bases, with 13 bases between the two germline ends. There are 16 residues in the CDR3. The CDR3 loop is CASSLGWGHSTGELFF. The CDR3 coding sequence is TGTGCCAGCAGCTTAGGGTGGGGCCATTCCACCGGGGAGCTGTTTTTT.

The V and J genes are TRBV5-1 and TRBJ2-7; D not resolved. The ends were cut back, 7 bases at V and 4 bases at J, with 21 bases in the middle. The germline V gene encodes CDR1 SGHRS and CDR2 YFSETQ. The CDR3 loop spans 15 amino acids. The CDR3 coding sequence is TGCGCCAGCGGGCGAAACGACGGAACAGTTTACGAGCAGTACTTC. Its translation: CASGRNDGTVYEQYF.

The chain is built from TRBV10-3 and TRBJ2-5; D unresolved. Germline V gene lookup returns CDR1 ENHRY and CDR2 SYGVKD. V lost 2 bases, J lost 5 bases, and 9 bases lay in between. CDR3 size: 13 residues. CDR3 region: CAISERVGETQYF. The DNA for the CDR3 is TGTGCCATCAGTGAGAGGGTAGGGGAGACCCAGTACTTC.

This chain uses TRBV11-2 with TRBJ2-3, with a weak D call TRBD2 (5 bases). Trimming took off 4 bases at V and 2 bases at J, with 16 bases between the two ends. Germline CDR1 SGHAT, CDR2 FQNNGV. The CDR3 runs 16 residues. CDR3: CASSSTWTGYTDTQYF. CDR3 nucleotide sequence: TGTGCCAGCAGCTCAACCTGGACGGGGTACACAGATACGCAGTATTTT.

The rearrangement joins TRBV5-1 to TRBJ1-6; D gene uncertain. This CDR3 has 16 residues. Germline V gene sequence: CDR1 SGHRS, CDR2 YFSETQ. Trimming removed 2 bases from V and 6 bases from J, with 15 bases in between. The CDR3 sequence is CASSFEPGLGNSPLHF. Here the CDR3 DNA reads TGCGCCAGCAGCTTCGAGCCGGGGTTAGGTAATTCACCCCTCCACTTT.

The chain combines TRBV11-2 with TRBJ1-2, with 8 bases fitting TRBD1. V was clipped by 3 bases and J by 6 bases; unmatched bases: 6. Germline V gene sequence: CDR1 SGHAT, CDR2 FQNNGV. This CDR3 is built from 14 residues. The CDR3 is CASSFLQGVDGYTF. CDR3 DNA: TGTGCCAGCAGCTTCTTACAGGGGGTCGATGGCTACACCTTC.

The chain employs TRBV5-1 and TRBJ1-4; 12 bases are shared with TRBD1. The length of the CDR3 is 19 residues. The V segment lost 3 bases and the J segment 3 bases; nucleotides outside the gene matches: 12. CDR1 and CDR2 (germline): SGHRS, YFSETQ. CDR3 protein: CASSSSGTGGINANEKLFF. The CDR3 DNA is TGCGCCAGCAGCTCGTCCGGGACAGGGGGCATTAATGCTAATGAAAAACTGTTTTTT.

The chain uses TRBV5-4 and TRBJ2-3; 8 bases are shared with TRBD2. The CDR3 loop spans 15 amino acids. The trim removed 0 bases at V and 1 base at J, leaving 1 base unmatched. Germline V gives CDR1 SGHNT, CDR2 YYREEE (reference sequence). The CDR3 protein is CASSLAGGRTDTQYF. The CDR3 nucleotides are TGTGCCAGCAGCTTGGCGGGGGGGCGCACAGATACGCAGTATTTT.

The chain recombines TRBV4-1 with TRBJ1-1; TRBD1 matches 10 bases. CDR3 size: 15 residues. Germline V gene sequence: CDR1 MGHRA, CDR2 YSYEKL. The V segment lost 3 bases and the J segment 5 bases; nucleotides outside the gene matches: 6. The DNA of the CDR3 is TGCGCCAGCAGCCAGAGACAGGGGGCAGGAACTGAAGCTTTCTTT. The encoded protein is CASSQRQGAGTEAFF.

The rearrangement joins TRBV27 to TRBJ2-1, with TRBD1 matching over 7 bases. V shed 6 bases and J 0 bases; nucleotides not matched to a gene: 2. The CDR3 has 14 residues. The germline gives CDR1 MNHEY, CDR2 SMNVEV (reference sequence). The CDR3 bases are TGTGCCAGCAGGGACAGGAGCTCCTACAATGAGCAGTTCTTC. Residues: CASRDRSSYNEQFF.

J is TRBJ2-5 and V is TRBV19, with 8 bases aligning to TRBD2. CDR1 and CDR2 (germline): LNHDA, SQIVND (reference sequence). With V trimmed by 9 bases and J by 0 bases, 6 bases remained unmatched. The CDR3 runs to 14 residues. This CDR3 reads CASAGGAYQETQYF. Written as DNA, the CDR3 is TGTGCCAGCGCGGGGGGCGCGTACCAAGAGACCCAGTACTTC.

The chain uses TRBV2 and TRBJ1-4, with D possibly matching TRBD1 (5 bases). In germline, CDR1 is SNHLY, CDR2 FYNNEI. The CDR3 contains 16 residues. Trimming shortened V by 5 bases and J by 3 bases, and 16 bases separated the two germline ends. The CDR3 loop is CASSQEGTGPNEKLFF. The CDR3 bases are TGTGCCAGCAGTCAAGAGGGGACGGGACCTAATGAAAAACTGTTTTTT.

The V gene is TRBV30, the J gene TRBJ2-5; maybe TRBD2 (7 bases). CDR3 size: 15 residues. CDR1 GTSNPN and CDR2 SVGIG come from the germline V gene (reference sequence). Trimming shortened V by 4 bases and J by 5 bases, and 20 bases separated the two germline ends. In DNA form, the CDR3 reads TGTGCCTGGACGCGGGGAGGGGGACTTGCGGAGACCCAGTACTTC. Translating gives CAWTRGGGLAETQYF.

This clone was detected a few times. In DNA form, the CDR3 reads TGTGCCAGTAGCACAGGGGGCGGTGTGGGCGAGCAGTACTTC. Translated, it gives CASSTGGGVGEQYF. The chain has TRBV19 and TRBJ2-7, with 9 bases matching TRBD1. V was pared by 6 bases and J by 6 bases, with 9 bases of the junction left unmatched. The V gene's germline CDR1 is LNHDA and CDR2 SQIVND (reference sequence). The CDR3 has 14 amino acids.

CDR3 region: CASRRDTYTEAFF. The DNA of the CDR3 is TGTGCCAGCCGGCGGGACACCTACACTGAAGCTTTCTTT. The chain links TRBV28 to TRBJ1-1; TRBD1 might be the D (6 bases). The CDR3 runs 13 residues. The V and J ends lost 8 bases and 3 bases respectively, with 13 bases between them. Germline-derived CDR1 and CDR2 are MDHEN and SYDVKM.

CDR3 DNA sequence: TGTGCCAGCAGCTTCGGGCCAAGAGAGACCCAGTACTTC. Protein product: CASSFGPRETQYF. The chain uses TRBV7-2 and TRBJ2-5; D gene uncertain. V lost 3 bases, J lost 4 bases, and 9 bases lay in between. Germline CDR1 is SGHTA and CDR2 is FQGNSA. The CDR3 length is 13 residues.

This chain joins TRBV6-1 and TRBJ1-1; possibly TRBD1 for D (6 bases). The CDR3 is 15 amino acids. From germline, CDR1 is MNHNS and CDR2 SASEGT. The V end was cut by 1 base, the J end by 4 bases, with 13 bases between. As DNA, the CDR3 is TGTGCCAGCAGTGAAGGGACCGGGGGCGGCACTGAAGCTTTCTTT. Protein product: CASSEGTGGGTEAFF.

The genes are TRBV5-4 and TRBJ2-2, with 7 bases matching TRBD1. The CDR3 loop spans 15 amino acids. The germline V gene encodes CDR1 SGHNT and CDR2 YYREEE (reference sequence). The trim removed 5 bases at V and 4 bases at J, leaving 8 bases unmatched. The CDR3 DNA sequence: TGTGCCAGCAGTCTCGACAGGGTGAGCACCGGGGAGCTGTTTTTT. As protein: CASSLDRVSTGELFF.

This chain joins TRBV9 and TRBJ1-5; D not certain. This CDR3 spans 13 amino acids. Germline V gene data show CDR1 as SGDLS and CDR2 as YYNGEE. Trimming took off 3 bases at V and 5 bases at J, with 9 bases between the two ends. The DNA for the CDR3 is TGTGCCAGCAGCGACACAGAATATCAGCCCCAGCATTTT. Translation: CASSDTEYQPQHF.

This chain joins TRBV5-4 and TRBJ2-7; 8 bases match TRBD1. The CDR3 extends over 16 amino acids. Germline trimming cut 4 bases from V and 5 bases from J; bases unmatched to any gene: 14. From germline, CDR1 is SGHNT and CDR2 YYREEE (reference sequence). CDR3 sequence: CASSPQGQAGTHEQYF. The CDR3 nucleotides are TGTGCCAGCAGCCCGCAGGGACAGGCCGGAACCCACGAGCAGTACTTC.